This T cell receptor beta chain was found in a study of shared clonotypes between healthy human individuals. CD8 cells classed as naive were CD45RO-negative and positively selected for CCR7, excluding terminally differentiated effector memory CD45RA+ cells. Trimming removed 2 bases at V and 11 bases at J, with 16 bases between. The length of the CDR3 is 13 residues. Germline loops: CDR1 SGHDT, CDR2 YYEEEE. Sequenced by immunoSEQ multiplex PCR; TCRdb stores in-frame clones only, minus some. The sample consists of some 2,100,000 clones, roughly 91% of them appearing once. The TCR originated in a man aged 18 to 29 in good health. Some clones in this sample may be carry-over from other donors' samples. Specimen: naive CD8+ T cells from PBMCs. V is TRBV5-6 and J is TRBJ1-1; D not resolved. The CDR3 DNA reads as TGTGCCAGCAGCTTACTGGTCGACTTATCTGCTTTCTTT. Amino acid sequence: CASSLLVDLSAFF.